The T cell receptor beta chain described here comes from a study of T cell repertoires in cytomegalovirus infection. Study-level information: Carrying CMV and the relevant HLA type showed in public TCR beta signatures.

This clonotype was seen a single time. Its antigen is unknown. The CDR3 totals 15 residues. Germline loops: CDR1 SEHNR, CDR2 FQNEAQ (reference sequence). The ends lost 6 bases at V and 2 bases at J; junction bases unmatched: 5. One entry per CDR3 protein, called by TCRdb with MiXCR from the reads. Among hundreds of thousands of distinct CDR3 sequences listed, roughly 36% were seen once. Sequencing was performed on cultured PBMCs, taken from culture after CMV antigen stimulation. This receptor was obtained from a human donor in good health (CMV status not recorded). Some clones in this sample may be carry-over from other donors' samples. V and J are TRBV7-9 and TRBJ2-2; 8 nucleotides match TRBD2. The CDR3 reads CASRLSGANTGELFF. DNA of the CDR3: TGTGCCAGCAGACTTAGCGGGGCTAACACCGGGGAGCTGTTTTTT.